These 16 T cell receptor beta chains came from one sample sequenced in a study of blood T cell repertoires in COVID-19. Using immunoSEQ multiplex PCR, the repertoire was profiled, and TCRdb retains in-frame clones only, with some absent. The table lists roughly 180,000 clones, about 91% of them singletons. The specimen sequenced was peripheral blood. These receptors all come from a woman in her thirties with acute or convalescent COVID-19.

The rearrangement uses TRBV3-1 (or the pseudogene TRBV3-2) and TRBJ2-3; a weak D match, TRBD2 (5 bases). Trimming pared 9 bases from V and 6 bases from J, leaving 10 bases between. The CDR3 is 11 residues long. Germline loops: CDR1 LGHDT, CDR2 YNNKEL (reference sequence). As DNA, the CDR3 is TGTGCCAGGGACTGTGGGGATACGCAGTATTTT. Encoded protein: CARDCGDTQYF.

The rearrangement uses TRBV6-5 and TRBJ1-1, with 7 bases identical to TRBD1. This CDR3 is built from 13 residues. In germline, CDR1 is MNHEY, CDR2 SVGAGI. The chain's CDR3 is CSSEGAVNTEAFF. CDR3 coding DNA: TGTTCAAGCGAGGGGGCGGTGAACACTGAAGCTTTCTTT.

This chain links TRBV7-9 with TRBJ2-1; D unclear. V lost 5 bases, J lost 7 bases, and 12 bases lay in between. The CDR3 is 13 residues long. Germline lookup yields CDR1 SEHNR and CDR2 FQNEAQ (reference sequence). The chain's CDR3 is CASSPPPLNEQFF. In DNA form, the CDR3 reads TGTGCCAGCAGCCCCCCTCCTCTGAATGAGCAGTTCTTC.

This clone showed up just a few times. The V gene is TRBV6-6, the J gene TRBJ2-3; 11 positions match TRBD2. The V gene end was trimmed by 7 bases and the J gene end by 9 bases; junction bases not matched to a gene: 3. CDR1 is MNHNY and CDR2 is SVGAGI in the germline V gene (reference sequence). CDR3 length: 12 amino acids. The CDR3 nucleotides read TGTGCCAGCACTACTAGCGGGGGCACGCAGTATTTT. This encodes CASTTSGGTQYF.

The chain is built from TRBV30 and TRBJ1-1; a possible D gene is TRBD1 (6 bases). This CDR3 is 13 amino acids long. Trimming left V 4 bases short and J 4 bases short, with 13 bases between. Germline V CDR1 and CDR2: GTSNPN, SVGIG (reference sequence). CDR3 protein: CAWNRQGGTEAFF. The CDR3 DNA reads TGTGCCTGGAATCGACAAGGGGGCACTGAAGCTTTCTTT.

The chain links TRBV3-1 (or the pseudogene TRBV3-2) to TRBJ1-4, with D unresolved. The CDR3 covers 11 residues. V was cut by 1 base and J by 12 bases, with 6 bases left in between. CDR1 and CDR2 (germline): LGHDT, YNNKEL (reference sequence). The CDR3 sequence is CASSQAAELFF. CDR3 DNA sequence: TGTGCCAGCAGCCAAGCAGCGGAACTGTTTTTT.

The rearrangement links TRBV27 to TRBJ1-2, with D possibly matching TRBD1 (6 bases). CDR3 length equals 14 residues. Trimming pared 7 bases from V and 8 bases from J, leaving 20 bases between. Germline-derived CDR1 and CDR2 are MNHEY and SMNVEV (reference sequence). The CDR3 region is CASTPGWGLMGYTF. The CDR3 DNA reads TGTGCCAGCACCCCCGGGTGGGGGCTGATGGGCTACACCTTC.

This chain joins TRBV30 and TRBJ1-5, with 7 bases that match TRBD1. V lost 0 bases and J lost 5; bases outside the gene matches: 7. Germline V gene data show CDR1 as GTSNPN and CDR2 as SVGIG (reference sequence). The CDR3 contains 15 residues. The CDR3 coding sequence is TGTGCCTGGAGTGTAGCGGCAGGGGGTGATCAGCCCCAGCATTTT. This codes for CAWSVAAGGDQPQHF.

CDR3 residues: CGSGLTYNEQFF. As DNA, the CDR3 is TGTGGTAGTGGGCTGACCTACAATGAGCAGTTCTTC. The chain is built from TRBV6-5 and TRBJ2-1; no clear D. Germline CDR1 MNHEY, CDR2 SVGAGI. CDR3 size: 12 residues.

The rearrangement uses TRBV27 and TRBJ2-7; TRBD1 aligns across 8 bases. The CDR3 has 15 amino acids. With V trimmed by 3 bases and J by 7 bases, 11 bases remained unmatched. The germline CDR1 and CDR2 sequences are MNHEY and SMNVEV (reference sequence). CDR3 DNA: TGTGCCAGCAGTTTGACCGACAGGGGCCTGGGGGAGCAGTACTTC. Translated, it gives CASSLTDRGLGEQYF.

V is TRBV18 and J is TRBJ2-1; D call uncertain. The CDR3 is 15 amino acids. Germline CDR1 and CDR2: KGHSH and LQKENI. Trimming removed 2 bases from V and 1 base from J, with 9 bases in between. CDR3 DNA: TGTGCCAGCTCACCAAGTCTCGAGTCCTACAATGAGCAGTTCTTC. Protein product: CASSPSLESYNEQFF.

This chain joins TRBV7-9 and TRBJ1-6; D is unresolved. CDR1 is SEHNR, CDR2 FQNEAQ, per germline (reference sequence). V shed 3 bases and J shed 7 bases, with 7 bases lying between them. The length of the CDR3 is 13 residues. The CDR3 DNA reads TGTGCCAGCAGCTTGGAGCCGAATTCACCCCTCCACTTT. Translation: CASSLEPNSPLHF.

This chain uses TRBV11-3 with TRBJ1-2; 7 nucleotides agree with TRBD1. V was clipped by 1 base and J by 14 bases; unmatched bases: 10. CDR1 and CDR2 from the germline V gene are SGHNT and YENEEA. This CDR3 is built from 13 residues. CDR3 sequence reads: CASSLGEIQGITF. The CDR3 bases are TGTGCCAGCAGCTTAGGGGAAATACAGGGGATTACCTTC.

The V gene is TRBV28, the J gene TRBJ2-1, with 9 bases fitting TRBD2. This CDR3 has 15 residues. Germline V gene sequence: CDR1 MDHEN, CDR2 SYDVKM. Trimming at V came to 3 bases and at J to 6 bases, leaving 6 bases not matched to a gene. The CDR3 nucleotides read TGTGCCAGCAGTTTCCGTAGCGGGAGCGGCAATGAGCAGTTCTTC. This encodes CASSFRSGSGNEQFF.

The chain is built from TRBV5-1 and TRBJ2-7; 12 bases fit TRBD2. Germline V gives CDR1 SGHRS, CDR2 YFSETQ. V lost 0 bases, J lost 5 bases, and 3 bases stayed unmatched. CDR3 length equals 15 residues. Here the CDR3 reads CASSLGLAGVNEQYF. DNA of the CDR3: TGCGCCAGCAGCTTGGGACTAGCGGGAGTTAACGAGCAGTACTTC.

This chain links TRBV7-9 with TRBJ2-3; D is unclear. The germline V gene encodes CDR1 SEHNR and CDR2 FQNEAQ (reference sequence). The V and J ends lost 0 bases and 4 bases respectively, with 8 bases between them. The CDR3 runs 14 residues. The CDR3 here is CASSLAQYADTQYF. The CDR3 DNA reads as TGTGCCAGCAGCTTAGCCCAGTATGCAGATACGCAGTATTTT.